A selection of T cell receptor beta chains follows, all from one sample in a study of blood T cell repertoires in COVID-19. Profiled with immunoSEQ multiplex PCR; TCRdb holds only in-frame clones, not every one. The sample records almost 400,000 clones, around nine tenths being singletons. The sample consisted of PBMCs or T cells enriched from blood (not recorded which). These receptors came from a woman between 25 and 40 years old who had recovered from COVID-19. CDR3s include the opening cysteine and the closing phenylalanine or tryptophan. Each record gives: clone size, CDR3 length, J gene, V gene, D gene, CDR3 DNA, CDR3 protein. The D gene is left open where the match is weak. Rows give clone size only sometimes, using once, few, many, or a class for an expanded clone.

>.|15|TRBJ2-3|TRBV12-5|TRBD2
TGTGCTAGTGGTTCCGGACTAGCGGAAGCAGATACGCAGTATTTT
CASGSGLAEADTQYF
>.|13|TRBJ2-7|TRBV19|.
TGTGCCAGTAGTTCCGGACAGCACTACGAGCAGTACTTC
CASSSGQHYEQYF
>.|21|TRBJ2-7|TRBV12-2|.
TGTGCAAGTCGCTTAGCCTCGCCCCCAAGGGATCTAACGGGAGCGCCTAGCGAGCAGTACTTC
CASRLASPPRDLTGAPSEQYF
>.|13|TRBJ1-5|TRBV3-1/TRBV3-2|.
TGTGCCAGCAGCCAGGCGGGGCATCAGCCCCAGCATTTT
CASSQAGHQPQHF
>.|18|TRBJ2-3|TRBV4-2|TRBD2
TGTGCCAGCAGCCAAGAGGGCGGGACTAGCATCCTAGCAGATACGCAGTATTTT
CASSQEGGTSILADTQYF
>few|14|TRBJ1-2|TRBV30|.
TGTGCCTGGAGCGACCTTACAGGGAGAGGAGGCTACACCTTC
CAWSDLTGRGGYTF
>.|15|TRBJ2-5|TRBV9|TRBD1
TGTGCCAGCAGCGTAGAAGGGACAGGGTTTTGGACCCAGTACTTC
CASSVEGTGFWTQYF
>.|16|TRBJ1-1|TRBV7-8|TRBD1
TGTGCCAGCAGCTTAGTTTCGGGACAGTTGAACACTGAAGCTTTCTTT
CASSLVSGQLNTEAFF
>.|15|TRBJ1-3|TRBV6-5|.
TGTGCCAGCAGTTACTCAACTGATGCCGCGGTCACCATATATTTT
CASSYSTDAAVTIYF
>.|14|TRBJ2-3|TRBV3-1/TRBV3-2|TRBD1
TGTGCCAGCAGCTTCGGACAGGCCCCAGATACGCAGTATTTT
CASSFGQAPDTQYF
>few|14|TRBJ2-7|TRBV5-4|.
TGTGCCAGCAGCCCAGCCGGACAGAACTACGAGCAGTACTTC
CASSPAGQNYEQYF
>.|14|TRBJ1-2|TRBV19|TRBD1
TGTGCCAGTAGAAAAACAACAGGGGTTGATGGCTACACCTTC
CASRKTTGVDGYTF
>.|17|TRBJ1-5|TRBV7-9|.
TGTGCCAGCAGCTTAGGCAGAGGCGGGAGTAGCAATCAGCCCCAGCATTTT
CASSLGRGGSSNQPQHF
>once|13|TRBJ2-3|TRBV28|TRBD2
TGTGCCAGCAGTTGGACTAGCGGGAGTGTGCAGTATTTT
CASSWTSGSVQYF
>.|14|TRBJ1-3|TRBV6-5|TRBD1
TGTGCCAGCAGCCGCGGACAGGCTGGAAACACCATATATTTT
CASSRGQAGNTIYF
>.|14|TRBJ1-2|TRBV6-4|TRBD1
TGTGCCAGCAGCCCCGGGACAGCGCGCTATGGCTACACCTTC
CASSPGTARYGYTF
>once|13|TRBJ2-3|TRBV9|.
TGTGCCAGCAGCCGGGTGGCGGCAGATACGCAGTATTTT
CASSRVAADTQYF
>.|16|TRBJ1-1|TRBV27|.
TGTGCCAGCAGTTTATCACCAATCGGGGTCGGCACTGAAGCTTTCTTT
CASSLSPIGVGTEAFF
>.|14|TRBJ2-2|TRBV15|TRBD2
TGTGCCACCAGCGGCGGGAGGCCCACCGGGGAGCTGTTTTTT
CATSGGRPTGELFF
>.|15|TRBJ2-1|TRBV19|.
TGTGCCAGTAGTATAGGTGGAGGTTCCTACAATGAGCAGTTCTTC
CASSIGGGSYNEQFF
>once|13|TRBJ1-4|TRBV7-9|.
TGTGCCAGCAGCTTAGCGCCGCTGGGGGAGGTGTTTTTT
CASSLAPLGEVFF
>.|12|TRBJ2-7|TRBV5-8|.
TGTGCCAGCAGTTATTTCTCCTACGAGCAGTACTTC
CASSYFSYEQYF
>.|13|TRBJ2-5|TRBV18|.
TGTGCCAGCTCGGAGGGGAATCAAGAGACCCAGTACTTC
CASSEGNQETQYF
>.|16|TRBJ2-5|TRBV7-8|.
TGTGCCAGCAGCTTAGCGTTGGACCCCGGGGTAGAGACCCAGTACTTC
CASSLALDPGVETQYF
>.|14|TRBJ2-5|TRBV5-1|.
TGCGCCAGCATTGGAGGGACGTTACAAGAGACCCAGTACTTC
CASIGGTLQETQYF
>.|14|TRBJ1-1|TRBV5-1|TRBD1
TGCGCCAGCAGCCCGGGACAGCCGAACACTGAAGCTTTCTTT
CASSPGQPNTEAFF